This TCR beta chain originates from a study of CD8 T cells in Susac syndrome. J gave up 0 bases and V 4 bases, and 9 bases lay outside the gene matches. CDR1 MNHEY and CDR2 SMNVEV come from the germline V gene (reference sequence). This CDR3 spans 19 amino acids. Random hexamers served to reverse transcribe roughly 0.45 to 1 ug RNA. TCRdb re-called the immunoSEQ multiplex PCR reads through MiXCR, storing one row per CDR3 protein. The sample lists about 85,000 distinct CDR3 sequences; approximately 94% were seen once. The sequenced sample consisted of CD8+ T cells from PBMCs. The V gene is TRBV27, the J gene TRBJ2-1, with 13 bases identical to TRBD2. The clonotype comes from a human donor in good health. CDR3 in amino acids: CASSWTGTSGETSYNEQFF. CDR3 nucleotides: TGTGCCAGCAGTTGGACCGGGACTAGCGGGGAGACCTCCTACAATGAGCAGTTCTTC.